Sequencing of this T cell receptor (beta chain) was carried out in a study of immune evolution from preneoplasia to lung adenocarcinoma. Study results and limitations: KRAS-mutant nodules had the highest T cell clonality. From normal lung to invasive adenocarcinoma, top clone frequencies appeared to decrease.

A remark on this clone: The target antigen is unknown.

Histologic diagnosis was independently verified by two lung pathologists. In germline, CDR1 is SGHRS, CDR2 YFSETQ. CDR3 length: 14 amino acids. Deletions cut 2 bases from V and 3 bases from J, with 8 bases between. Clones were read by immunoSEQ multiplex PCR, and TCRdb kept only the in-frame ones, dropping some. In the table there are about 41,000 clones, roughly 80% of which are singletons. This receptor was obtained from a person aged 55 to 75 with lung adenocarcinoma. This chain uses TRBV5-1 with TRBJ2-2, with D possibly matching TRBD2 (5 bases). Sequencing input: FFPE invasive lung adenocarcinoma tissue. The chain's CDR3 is CASSLTGYTGELFF. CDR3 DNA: TGCGCCAGCAGCTTAACGGGGTACACCGGGGAGCTGTTTTTT.